This T cell receptor beta chain was identified during a study of shared clonotypes between healthy human individuals. About the study: Per donor, three plates held CD4 naive cells, three held CD4 memory, two held CD8 naive and one held CD8 memory.

The V gene lost 0 bases and the J gene lost 4 bases, with 9 bases spanning the gap. This CDR3 is built from 13 residues. Germline loops: CDR1 GTSNPN, CDR2 SVGIG (reference sequence). In the naive CD8 group, cells lacked CD45RO and were positively selected for CCR7, so terminally differentiated effector memory CD45RA+ cells were left out. Libraries were prepared by immunoSEQ multiplex PCR; TCRdb keeps only in-frame clonotypes and omits some of them. The table records 1.5 million to 2.5 million clones, over 85% of them present only once. The receptor was derived from a man aged 18 to 30 in good health. The material sequenced was naive CD8+ T cells sorted from blood. The rearrangement links TRBV30 to TRBJ1-1; D uncertain. The CDR3 DNA is TGTGCCTGGAGTGTACTGGGGATCACTGAAGCTTTCTTT. Its protein product is CAWSVLGITEAFF.